The 25 T cell receptor beta chains in this list originate from one sample, sequenced in a study of cytomegalovirus exposure and HLA in healthy donors. The primer mix had 60 Vbeta and 13 Jbeta primers. TCRdb's copy holds only in-frame clones and misses some; the assay was immunoSEQ multiplex PCR. The sample lists about 130,000 clones, 70% to 80% seen once, with about 2% in the top ten. Sequenced sample: PBMCs. The receptors originated from a man younger than 40 in good health and CMV-seronegative.

The chain combines TRBV6-1 with TRBJ2-7; D remains ambiguous. Trimming removed 6 bases from V and 0 bases from J, with 9 bases in between. The germline V gene has CDR1 MNHNS and CDR2 SASEGT. This CDR3 is built from 13 residues. This CDR3 is CASRTRTSYEQYF. The CDR3 DNA sequence: TGTGCCAGCAGGACTCGAACCTCCTACGAGCAGTACTTC.

The chain links TRBV6-6 to TRBJ1-6, with D tentatively TRBD1 (6 bases). Deletions cut 2 bases from V and 5 bases from J, with 10 bases between. Germline V gene lookup returns CDR1 MNHNY and CDR2 SVGAGI (reference sequence). The CDR3 extends over 15 amino acids. CDR3 sequence: CASSYRGQNNSPLHF. The CDR3 DNA reads TGTGCCAGCAGTTACAGAGGACAGAATAATTCACCCCTCCACTTT.

This chain links TRBV7-6 with TRBJ1-2, with TRBD1 identical over 9 bases. V trimming: 4 bases; J trimming: 8 bases; junction bases outside the gene matches: 8. CDR1 is SGHVS and CDR2 is FNYEAQ in the germline V gene. The CDR3 loop spans 14 amino acids. CDR3: CASSSYRDRDGYTF. CDR3 sequence (DNA): TGTGCCAGCAGCTCTTACCGGGACAGGGACGGCTACACCTTC.

V and J are TRBV6-4 and TRBJ2-2, with TRBD1 identical over 7 bases. Germline V lookup: CDR1 MRHNA, CDR2 SNTAGT. J was trimmed by 1 base and V by 4 bases; bases with no gene match: 9. This CDR3 region has 17 residues. The CDR3 DNA is TGTGCCAGCAGTGCAACCGGGACAGCGAAGAACACCGGGGAGCTGTTTTTT. Translation: CASSATGTAKNTGELFF.

This chain connects TRBV28 to TRBJ2-7; 8 bases are shared with TRBD2. Germline V CDR1 and CDR2: MDHEN, SYDVKM. The CDR3 runs 16 residues. Trimming took 6 bases from V and 2 from J; bases not matched to a gene: 12. In DNA form, the CDR3 reads TGTGCCAGCAGGGCCGCGGGGAGTAGCGGGGCCTACGAGCAGTACTTC. It translates to CASRAAGSSGAYEQYF. Combining the CDR3 with reference TRBV28 and TRBJ2-7 gives the whole variable domain DVKVTQSSRYLVKRTGEKVFLECVQDMDHENMFWYRQDPGLGLRLIYFSYDVKMKEKGDIPEGYSVSREKKERFSLILESASTNQTSMYLCASRAAGSSGAYEQYFGPGTRLTVT.

This clone occurred a few times. This sequence joins TRBV13 and TRBJ2-7, with 9 bases identical to TRBD2. Germline V gives CDR1 PRHDT, CDR2 FYEKMQ (reference sequence). The CDR3 consists of 15 residues. Trimming cost V 4 bases and J 2 bases; bases outside gene matches: 6. The CDR3 DNA is TGTGCCAGCAGCTGGGAGACTAGCGGAACCTACGAGCAGTACTTC. This encodes CASSWETSGTYEQYF.

The chain links TRBV30 to TRBJ2-5; the D gene is possibly TRBD2 (6 bases). The J call is uncertain, as TRBJ2-7 better fits the DNA end. There are 16 residues in the CDR3. Germline values: CDR1 GTSNPN, CDR2 SVGIG (reference sequence). The CDR3 spells CAWSVATSRWSYEQYF. The CDR3 DNA reads as TGTGCCTGGAGTGTCGCGACTAGTCGGTGGTCCTACGAGCAGTACTTC.

V and J are TRBV15 and TRBJ2-3; tentatively, D is TRBD2 (5 bases). V was clipped by 0 bases and J by 1 base, with 8 bases between them. CDR1 is LNHNV, CDR2 YYDKDF, per germline (reference sequence). The CDR3 is 15 amino acids. The CDR3 bases are TGTGCCACCAGCAGAGAGGTACTAGGCACAGATACGCAGTATTTT. Translating gives CATSREVLGTDTQYF.

Points on this clone: This specimen includes other DNA sequences encoding the same CDR3. This chain joins TRBV5-1 and TRBJ2-2, with no clear D. Trimming left V 5 bases short and J 5 bases short, with 7 bases between. The CDR3 spans 12 residues. Germline V gene sequence: CDR1 SGHRS, CDR2 YFSETQ. CDR3 residues: CASRLGTGELFF. In DNA, the CDR3 is TGCGCCAGCAGGCTCGGGACCGGGGAGCTGTTTTTT.

The chain carries TRBV28 and TRBJ1-2; possible D gene TRBD1, 5 bases. Trimming shortened V by 3 bases and J by 1 base, and 12 bases separated the two germline ends. Germline assignment: CDR1 MDHEN and CDR2 SYDVKM. The CDR3 has 15 amino acids. CDR3 loop: CASSLQGTLNYGYTF. CDR3 bases: TGTGCCAGCAGTTTGCAGGGAACCCTTAACTATGGCTACACCTTC.

This chain connects TRBV7-7 to TRBJ2-5; D possibly corresponds to TRBD2 (7 bases). This CDR3 has 15 amino acids. V lost 2 bases, J lost 2 bases, and 12 bases lay in between. Germline lookup yields CDR1 SSHAT and CDR2 FNYEAQ (reference sequence). The CDR3 spells CASSLWGGSQETQYF. The CDR3 region has the DNA TGTGCCAGCAGCTTATGGGGGGGCTCTCAAGAGACCCAGTACTTC.

This chain uses TRBV7-9 with TRBJ2-1; TRBD1 matches at 8 bases. The germline gives CDR1 SEHNR, CDR2 FQNEAQ (reference sequence). Trimming at V came to 5 bases and at J to 0 bases, leaving 6 bases not matched to a gene. The CDR3 loop spans 16 amino acids. The CDR3 nucleotides are TGTGCCAGCAGCACCAGGGGGCTCGACTCCTACAATGAGCAGTTCTTC. Translated: CASSTRGLDSYNEQFF.

The rearrangement uses TRBV28 and TRBJ2-7, with 7 nucleotides matching TRBD2. CDR3 size: 13 residues. Trimming at V came to 8 bases and at J to 3 bases, leaving 7 bases not matched to a gene. Looked up from germline, CDR1 is MDHEN and CDR2 is SYDVKM. This chain's CDR3 is CASVGGGGYEQYF. CDR3 DNA sequence: TGTGCCAGCGTAGGCGGGGGTGGCTACGAGCAGTACTTC.

The chain carries TRBV4-1 and TRBJ2-3, with TRBD2 matching over 14 bases. CDR1 and CDR2 from the germline V gene are MGHRA and YSYEKL. V lost 4 bases and J lost 4; bases outside the gene matches: 4. The CDR3 extends over 16 amino acids. CDR3 DNA sequence: TGCGCCAGCAGCCGCGGGACTAGCGGGAGCCCAGATACGCAGTATTTT. Its protein product is CASSRGTSGSPDTQYF.

The chain is built from TRBV7-9 and TRBJ2-3; no clear D. Between the trimmed V and J ends, which lost 3 bases and 4 bases, there was a span of 5 bases. The CDR3 loop spans 12 amino acids. CDR1 is SEHNR, CDR2 FQNEAQ, per germline (reference sequence). DNA of the CDR3: TGTGCCAGCAGCTTTTCGGCAGATACGCAGTATTTT. Translation: CASSFSADTQYF.

The chain carries TRBV6-5 and TRBJ2-5; the match to TRBD2 covers 7 bases. Trimming took 8 bases from V and 3 from J; bases not matched to a gene: 3. This CDR3 has 12 amino acids. The germline CDR1 and CDR2 sequences are MNHEY and SVGAGI. Here the CDR3 DNA reads TGTGCCAGCTGCGGACTAGAAGAGACCCAGTACTTC. This encodes CASCGLEETQYF.

V gene TRBV28 combines with J gene TRBJ1-2, with TRBD1 as a possible D gene (6 bases). Trimming stripped 5 bases from V and 0 bases from J, with 10 bases between. Germline CDR1 MDHEN, CDR2 SYDVKM. The CDR3 runs 14 residues. CDR3 sequence reads: CASSMDSSNYGYTF. In DNA, the CDR3 is TGTGCCAGCAGTATGGACAGTTCTAACTATGGCTACACCTTC.

The chain employs TRBV7-9 and TRBJ2-1; 8 positions agree with TRBD1. The CDR3 has 13 amino acids. V lost 9 bases and J lost 2; bases outside the gene matches: 3. CDR1 is SEHNR, CDR2 FQNEAQ, per germline (reference sequence). CDR3 amino acids: CASRTGTYNEQFF. The CDR3 DNA is TGTGCCAGTCGGACAGGGACCTACAATGAGCAGTTCTTC.

Notes on this clone: In the same sample, other DNA sequences code for this CDR3. The rearrangement links TRBV30 to TRBJ1-2; a possible D gene is TRBD1 (6 bases). The germline gives CDR1 GTSNPN, CDR2 SVGIG (reference sequence). This CDR3 has 15 residues. The V end lost 3 bases, the J end lost 3 bases, and 17 bases lay between the germline ends. CDR3 sequence reads: CAWSVKGRGDYGYTF. DNA for the CDR3: TGTGCCTGGAGCGTAAAGGGCAGGGGTGACTATGGCTACACCTTC.

The CDR3 sequence: CASSPGFVAGYTF. CDR3 sequence (DNA): TGTGCCAGCAGCCCAGGATTCGTCGCAGGCTACACCTTC. This chain uses TRBV7-2 with TRBJ1-2; unclear D gene. Trimming cost V 5 bases and J 8 bases, with 15 bases left between them. The length of the CDR3 is 13 residues. Germline V gives CDR1 SGHTA, CDR2 FQGNSA.

The chain has TRBV2 and TRBJ2-7, with 7 positions matching TRBD1. CDR1 SNHLY and CDR2 FYNNEI come from the germline V gene. The CDR3 extends over 13 amino acids. The junction had 2 bases not matched to a gene; V was cut back by 5 bases and J by 1 base. Written as DNA, the CDR3 is TGTGCCAGCAGTCGGGACAGTTCCTACGAGCAGTACTTC. Its protein product is CASSRDSSYEQYF.

The chain carries TRBV14 and TRBJ2-6, with D uncertain. CDR1 SGHDN and CDR2 FVKESK come from the germline V gene. The length of the CDR3 is 15 residues. V lost 4 bases and J 0 bases, leaving 7 bases between the germline ends. CDR3 coding DNA: TGTGCCAGCAGCCCCCAGAACTCTGGGGCCAACGTCCTGACTTTC. Its translation: CASSPQNSGANVLTF.

The chain joins TRBV13 to TRBJ2-1, with D tentatively TRBD2 (7 bases). V was clipped by 4 bases and J by 13 bases, with 20 bases between them. The V gene's germline CDR1 is PRHDT and CDR2 FYEKMQ (reference sequence). The CDR3 consists of 14 residues. The CDR3: CASSSTKGGGPQFF. Here the CDR3 DNA reads TGTGCCAGCAGCTCCACAAAAGGGGGAGGGCCTCAGTTCTTC.

The chain recombines TRBV9 with TRBJ2-3; D is unclear. Trimming took off 0 bases at V and 4 bases at J, with 9 bases between the two ends. The CDR3 is 14 residues long. Germline V gene sequence: CDR1 SGDLS, CDR2 YYNGEE. DNA of the CDR3: TGTGCCAGCAGCGTAGCTCCGAGGTCAGATACGCAGTATTTT. Translating it yields CASSVAPRSDTQYF.

The J gene is TRBJ1-3, the V gene TRBV5-1, with TRBD1 identical over 7 bases. Trimming removed 0 bases from V and 0 bases from J; junction bases left unmatched: 0. The length of the CDR3 is 15 residues. Germline CDR1 SGHRS, CDR2 YFSETQ. The CDR3 region has the DNA TGCGCCAGCAGCTTGGGGGACAGCTCTGGAAACACCATATATTTT. Protein product: CASSLGDSSGNTIYF.